This T cell receptor beta chain comes out of a study of chemoradiotherapy in HPV16-positive cancers. Samples were taken several times over chemoradiotherapy. About this clone itself: Its target is unknown.

V gave up 7 bases and J gave up 5 bases, with 6 bases separating them. This CDR3 is built from 11 residues. Germline V gene lookup returns CDR1 MNHEY and CDR2 SMNVEV (reference sequence). Clones were sequenced by immunoSEQ multiplex PCR, and TCRdb holds only the in-frame ones, with some missing. The table shows over 750 clones, with 89% occurring only once. Study-wide points: For HPV16-positive patients, expanding HPV-responsive T cells associated with longer recurrence-free survival. Non-HPV-specific T cells did not expand in tumors during treatment, whereas candidate HPV-specific clones and E7-related motifs did.

Sequencing used tumor tissue, obtained from a patient who underwent chemoradiotherapy. This TCR came from a human donor with HPV-associated anogenital cancer. J is TRBJ2-1 and V is TRBV27; unclear D gene. The CDR3 loop reads CASISNNEQFF. The CDR3 DNA reads as TGTGCCAGCATCAGTAACAATGAGCAGTTCTTC.